This entry lists 18 T cell receptor beta chains sequenced from one sample in a study of Graves' ophthalmopathy and Graves' hyperthyroidism. Amplification targeted the TCR beta CDR3 regions, with RNA transcripts as the source material. First-round RT-PCR used HTBI primers; second-round multiplex PCR followed. Each CDR3 protein is one row after TCRdb ran MiXCR on the multiplex PCR reads. The table records 650,000 to 900,000 distinct CDR3 sequences, around 40% of them present only once. The material sequenced was peripheral blood. These receptors all come from an adult man with Graves' ophthalmopathy.

This clonotype is a singleton in its sample. CDR3 protein: CASSYSKGKRGTGELFF. The CDR3 nucleotides read TGTGCCAGCAGTTACTCGAAGGGAAAAAGAGGCACCGGGGAGCTGTTTTTT. V gene TRBV25-1 combines with J gene TRBJ2-2; no firm D call. Per the germline V gene, CDR1 is MGHDK and CDR2 is SYGVNS. The CDR3 contains 17 residues. Trimming left V 5 bases short and J 4 bases short, with 20 bases between.

The rearrangement uses TRBV28 and TRBJ2-5; 7 nucleotides agree with TRBD2. This CDR3 is built from 17 residues. In germline, CDR1 is MDHEN, CDR2 SYDVKM. Losses at the gene ends were 3 bases for V and 5 bases for J; bases not matched to a gene: 15. The CDR3 is CASSFPLLAGAMETQYF. The CDR3 DNA reads TGTGCCAGCAGTTTTCCCCTATTGGCGGGAGCTATGGAGACCCAGTACTTC.

This clonotype was seen ten or more times. The chain uses TRBV15 and TRBJ2-7; the D call may be TRBD1 or TRBD2 (5 bases each). Germline CDR1 reads LNHNV; CDR2 reads YYDKDF (reference sequence). V was cut by 1 base and J by 1 base, with 8 bases left in between. The length of the CDR3 is 14 residues. CDR3 nucleotide sequence: TGTGCCACCAGCAGAGGGGACGGATCCTACGAGCAGTACTTC. Its protein product is CATSRGDGSYEQYF.

This clonotype came up once. The rearrangement joins TRBV19 to TRBJ1-1, with D unclear. The CDR3 spans 12 residues. Trimming took 8 bases from V and 6 from J, leaving 13 bases between them. In germline, CDR1 is LNHDA, CDR2 SQIVND (reference sequence). Here the CDR3 DNA reads TGTGCCAGTGGGATGGACTTCTCTGAAGCTTTCTTT. Protein product: CASGMDFSEAFF.

The CDR3 loop is CASSARGLASSYEQYF. CDR3 DNA: TGTGCCAGCAGTGCTAGGGGCCTAGCGAGCTCCTACGAGCAGTACTTC. This rearrangement joins TRBV2 to TRBJ2-7; D is possibly TRBD2 (6 bases). The V end was cut by 4 bases, the J end by 0 bases, with 16 bases between. The germline gives CDR1 SNHLY, CDR2 FYNNEI. CDR3 size: 16 residues.

The chain is built from TRBV19 and TRBJ2-7; 8 nucleotides match TRBD1. The CDR3 runs to 16 residues. Trimming cost V 3 bases and J 3 bases; bases outside gene matches: 10. Germline V gene lookup returns CDR1 LNHDA and CDR2 SQIVND (reference sequence). CDR3 coding DNA: TGTGCCAGTAGTATTGACACCCAGGGGGCGAGCTACGAGCAGTACTTC. Translation: CASSIDTQGASYEQYF.

This clonotype appeared a few times. The chain uses TRBV19 and TRBJ1-5; TRBD1 matches at 8 bases. Germline CDR1 LNHDA, CDR2 SQIVND (reference sequence). The J segment lost 0 bases and the V segment lost 11 bases, leaving 6 bases of the junction unmatched. The CDR3 contains 14 residues. The CDR3 loop is CAGGQGNSNQPQHF. The CDR3 nucleotides read TGTGCCGGCGGACAGGGAAATAGCAATCAGCCCCAGCATTTT. The full variable domain, with the rest looked up from reference TRBV19 and TRBJ1-5, is DGGITQSPKYLFRKEGQNVTLSCEQNLNHDAMYWYRQDPGQGLRLIYYSQIVNDFQKGDIAEGYSVSREKKESFPLTVTSAQKNPTAFYLCAGGQGNSNQPQHFGDGTRLSIL.

V gene TRBV20-1 combines with J gene TRBJ2-7; 7 nucleotides line up with TRBD2. With 3 bases clipped from V and 4 bases from J, the junction kept 9 bases outside the gene matches. The V gene's germline CDR1 is DFQATT and CDR2 SNEGSKA (reference sequence). The CDR3 is 14 amino acids. DNA of the CDR3: TGCAGTGCTAGGGTTCTAGCGGAAGGATACGAGCAGTACTTC. Translated, it gives CSARVLAEGYEQYF.

This clonotype was recorded at least ten times. CDR3 region: CSVEENRGSGANVLTF. CDR3 sequence (DNA): TGCAGCGTTGAAGAAAACAGGGGATCTGGGGCCAACGTCCTGACTTTC. The chain is built from TRBV29-1 and TRBJ2-6; the match to TRBD1 covers 7 bases. Germline CDR1 SQVTM, CDR2 ANQGSEA. After removal of 0 bases from V and 1 base from J, the junction contained 3 bases not matched to a gene. This CDR3 is built from 16 residues.

The chain employs TRBV20-1 and TRBJ2-7; 7 bases line up with TRBD2. From germline, CDR1 is DFQATT and CDR2 SNEGSKA (reference sequence). The V segment lost 0 bases and the J segment 2 bases; nucleotides outside the gene matches: 7. CDR3 length: 15 residues. CDR3 DNA: TGCAGTGCTAGAGATCTAACTAGCGAGACCTACGAGCAGTACTTC. It is translated as CSARDLTSETYEQYF.

This clonotype was counted many times. The rearrangement uses TRBV10-2 and TRBJ2-7, with 7 bases that match TRBD1. Germline V gives CDR1 WSHSY, CDR2 SAAADI. V shed 9 bases and J 2 bases; nucleotides not matched to a gene: 10. The CDR3 sequence is 14 residues long. CDR3 nucleotides: TGCGCCAGTCAATCACAGGGGATCCCCTACGAGCAGTACTTC. As protein: CASQSQGIPYEQYF.

This CDR3 is CSAREWTGDEQYF. DNA of the CDR3: TGCAGTGCTAGAGAATGGACAGGGGACGAGCAGTACTTC. The chain uses TRBV20-1 and TRBJ2-7; TRBD1 matches at 9 bases. Germline V gene lookup returns CDR1 DFQATT and CDR2 SNEGSKA (reference sequence). This CDR3 has 13 amino acids. After removal of 0 bases from V and 5 bases from J, the junction contained 2 bases not matched to a gene.

The chain recombines TRBV15 with TRBJ1-2; D not certain. The germline V gene has CDR1 LNHNV and CDR2 YYDKDF (reference sequence). The germline V and J ends were trimmed by 1 base and 2 bases, with 8 bases remaining between them. The CDR3 runs to 14 residues. The CDR3 region is CATSRGSTNYGYTF. The CDR3 DNA is TGTGCCACCAGCAGAGGATCAACGAACTATGGCTACACCTTC.

This chain joins TRBV20-1 and TRBJ2-7; 10 bases match TRBD2. CDR1 DFQATT and CDR2 SNEGSKA come from the germline V gene (reference sequence). V lost 5 bases and J lost 3; bases outside the gene matches: 16. This CDR3 region has 17 residues. CDR3 amino acids: CSAWIPGLADPFYEQYF. The CDR3 bases are TGCAGTGCTTGGATCCCAGGACTAGCGGACCCTTTCTACGAGCAGTACTTC.

The V and J genes are TRBV7-2 and TRBJ2-7, with 7 bases identical to TRBD1. The CDR3 consists of 16 residues. Germline CDR1 reads SGHTA; CDR2 reads FQGNSA. J was trimmed by 0 bases and V by 3 bases; bases with no gene match: 8. CDR3 DNA sequence: TGTGCCAGCAGCTTGGGGGACAGACCAATCTCCTACGAGCAGTACTTC. Its translation is CASSLGDRPISYEQYF.

This clonotype has at least ten counts. The V call is TRBV7-2, the J call TRBJ1-5; the D gene is possibly TRBD1 (5 bases). Deletions cut 5 bases from V and 7 bases from J, with 12 bases between. In germline, CDR1 is SGHTA, CDR2 FQGNSA. The CDR3 is 13 amino acids. The CDR3 DNA reads TGTGCCAGCAGCCCTGCCAGGGACCAGCCCCAGCATTTT. The encoded protein is CASSPARDQPQHF.

This clonotype was observed many times. The chain is built from TRBV7-2 and TRBJ2-7, with TRBD2 matching 14 bases. V shed 0 bases, J shed 2 bases, and the junction held 6 bases outside the gene matches. Germline loops: CDR1 SGHTA, CDR2 FQGNSA. CDR3 size: 18 residues. This CDR3 reads CASSLAPLTSGRAYEQYF. The CDR3 nucleotides read TGTGCCAGCAGCTTAGCACCCCTGACTAGCGGGAGGGCCTACGAGCAGTACTTC.

The chain couples TRBV2 to TRBJ2-7, with D possibly being TRBD1 or TRBD2 (7 bases each). From germline, CDR1 is SNHLY and CDR2 FYNNEI. The ends were cut back, 6 bases at V and 1 base at J, with 16 bases in the middle. The CDR3 runs to 15 residues. The CDR3 protein is CASSPGGGHSYEQYF. DNA of the CDR3: TGTGCCAGCAGCCCAGGGGGGGGACATTCCTACGAGCAGTACTTC.